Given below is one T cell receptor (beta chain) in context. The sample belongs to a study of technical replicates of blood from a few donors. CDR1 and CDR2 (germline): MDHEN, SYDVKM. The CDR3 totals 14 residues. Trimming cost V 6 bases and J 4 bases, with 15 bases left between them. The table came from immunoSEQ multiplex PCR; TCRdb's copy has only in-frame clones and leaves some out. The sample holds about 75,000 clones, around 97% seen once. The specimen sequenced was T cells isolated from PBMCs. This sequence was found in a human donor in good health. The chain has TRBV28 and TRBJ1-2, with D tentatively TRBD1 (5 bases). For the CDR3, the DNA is TGTGCCAGCAGGGGGCCAGGCGTGGGCTATGGCTACACCTTC. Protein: CASRGPGVGYGYTF.